This T cell receptor beta chain was recovered during a study of kidney transplant recipient with SARS-CoV-2 infection. This clonotype was counted ten times or more. CDR3 length: 11 amino acids. V dropped 3 bases and J dropped 2 bases, with 2 bases sitting between them. The germline CDR1 and CDR2 sequences are SNHLY and FYNNEI. TCRdb reprocessed the reads with MiXCR, giving one entry per CDR3 protein. The top ten clones hold roughly 7% of a sample with 200,000 to 300,000 distinct CDR3 sequences, less than 35% of them seen once. Material: a blood sample, obtained at baseline and around day 120 from a kidney transplant recipient. The sequence was collected from a male patient between 25 and 39 years old who had COVID-19 and was a kidney transplant recipient. A subset of T cells may come from the graft donor. This chain joins TRBV2 and TRBJ2-7; D not resolved. The CDR3 nucleotides are TGTGCCAGCAGTGACACCTACGAGCAGTACTTC. It yields the protein CASSDTYEQYF.